A selection of T cell receptor beta chains follows, all from one sample in a study of CXCR3-negative and CXCR3-positive naive CD8 T cells. TCRdb reprocessed the 5' RACE reads; each CDR3 protein has one entry and no DNA is given. The ten most abundant clones cover about 10% of a sample with about 45,000 distinct CDR3 sequences. The source material was memory CD8+ T cells from blood. All receptors derive from a human donor in good health. Some clones in this sample may be carry-over from other donors' samples. CDR3s include the opening cysteine and the closing phenylalanine or tryptophan. Clone sizes are given selectively: once, few, many, or a class where the clone is expanded.

CDR3 length	clone size	V gene	J gene	CDR3 protein
12	NA	TRBV29-1	TRBJ1-2	CSVEKGLYGYTF
12	NA	TRBV12-3/TRBV12-4	TRBJ2-7	CASSPPASEQYF
15	NA	TRBV6-4	TRBJ2-1	CASSEFGQANNEQFF
13	NA	TRBV7-3	TRBJ2-7	CASSRDLSYEQYF
15	NA	TRBV6-6	TRBJ1-1	CASTLSGAPNTEAFF
15	NA	TRBV7-9	TRBJ1-2	CASSFGQGKDYGYTF
14	NA	TRBV27	TRBJ2-1	CASSWGNSYNEQFF
16	NA	TRBV7-9	TRBJ2-3	CASNPGGVPRTDTQYF
17	NA	TRBV3-1	TRBJ2-1	CASSQDVRRGYGNEQFF
16	NA	TRBV6-1	TRBJ1-3	CASSEGPDRGGNTIYF
15	NA	TRBV27	TRBJ2-1	CASSWDSSSYNEQFF
15	NA	TRBV7-9	TRBJ2-3	CASSLRGDFTDTQYF
15	NA	TRBV7-2	TRBJ1-2	CASSGTTGGGGGYTF
13	NA	TRBV29-1	TRBJ1-5	CSARTARGQPQHF
15	NA	TRBV7-9	TRBJ2-7	CASSITGSHSYEQYF
12	NA	TRBV12-3/TRBV12-4	TRBJ2-1	CASRDPYQESFF
12	NA	TRBV29-1	TRBJ2-7	CSVLTGAYEQYF
12	NA	TRBV7-8	TRBJ2-5	CASSSTFETQYF
14	NA	TRBV15	TRBJ2-7	CATSGDRSSYEQYF
13	NA	TRBV29-1	TRBJ1-1	CSVKPPGQVEAFF
15	NA	TRBV7-3	TRBJ2-3	CASSPGTSGTDTQYF
16	medium-sized	TRBV6-2/TRBV6-3	TRBJ2-2	CASSHPRTGRDGELFF
15	NA	TRBV28	TRBJ2-1	CASRLTSGRLNEQFF
14	NA	TRBV2	TRBJ2-1	CASTADVLGDEQFF
16	NA	TRBV11-2	TRBJ2-1	CASSLESSGFYNEQFF
16	NA	TRBV7-6	TRBJ1-5	CASSLSPIEKNQPQHF
14	NA	TRBV14	TRBJ2-7	CASSQLDRGYEQYF
14	NA	TRBV29-1	TRBJ1-1	CSVEDDGRETEAFF
14	NA	TRBV20-1	TRBJ2-7	CSARKGREPYEQYF